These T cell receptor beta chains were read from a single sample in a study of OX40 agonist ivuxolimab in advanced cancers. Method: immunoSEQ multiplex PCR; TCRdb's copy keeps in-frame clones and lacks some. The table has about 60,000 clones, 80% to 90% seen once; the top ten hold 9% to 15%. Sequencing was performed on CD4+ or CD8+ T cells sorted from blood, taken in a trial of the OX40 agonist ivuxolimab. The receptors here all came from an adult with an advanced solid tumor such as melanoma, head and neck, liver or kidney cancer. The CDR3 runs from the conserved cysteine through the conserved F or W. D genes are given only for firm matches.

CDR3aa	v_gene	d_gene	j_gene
CASSLDLYQPQHF	TRBV7-9	NA	TRBJ1-5
CASSLGLAAYNEQFF	TRBV5-8	TRBD2	TRBJ2-1
CASSFGQLQAFF	TRBV5-4	NA	TRBJ1-1
CASSLGATEAFF	TRBV11-2	NA	TRBJ1-1
CASSIDLQGYEQYF	TRBV19	NA	TRBJ2-7
CASSPSGRAVVNEQFF	TRBV9	TRBD2	TRBJ2-1
CASSERPGQAAFF	TRBV10-1	TRBD1	TRBJ1-1
CASRNPGDLGGNTIYF	TRBV2	NA	TRBJ1-3
CASRATGLEDGYTF	TRBV2	TRBD1	TRBJ1-2
CASSEEGGGPYEQYF	TRBV6-1	NA	TRBJ2-7
CASSSSNSPLHF	TRBV27	NA	TRBJ1-6
CASSPLNTEAFF	TRBV5-6	NA	TRBJ1-1
CAISERSSGTGNTIYF	TRBV10-3	NA	TRBJ1-3
CASSPGQGAYNEQFF	TRBV6-1	TRBD1	TRBJ2-1
CASSFQTGTAQETQYF	TRBV11-2	TRBD1	TRBJ2-5
CAWSVGLGGLVEQFF	TRBV30	NA	TRBJ2-1
CASGNRKDEQFF	TRBV7-9	NA	TRBJ2-1
CASSPGFTEAFF	TRBV6-5	NA	TRBJ1-1
CASSLRGTEAFF	TRBV11-3	NA	TRBJ1-1
CASSLTSGGRDTQYF	TRBV28	TRBD2	TRBJ2-3
CASSPAENTEAFF	TRBV9	NA	TRBJ1-1
CASSLRGLATEAFF	TRBV28	NA	TRBJ1-1